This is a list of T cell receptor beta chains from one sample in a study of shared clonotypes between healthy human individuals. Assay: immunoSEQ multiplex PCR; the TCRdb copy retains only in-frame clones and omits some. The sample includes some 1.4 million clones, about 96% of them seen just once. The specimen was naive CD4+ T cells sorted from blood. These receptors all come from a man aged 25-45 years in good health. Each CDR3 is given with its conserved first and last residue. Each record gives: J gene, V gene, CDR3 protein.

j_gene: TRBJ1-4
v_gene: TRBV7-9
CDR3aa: CASSYGTGEEKLFF

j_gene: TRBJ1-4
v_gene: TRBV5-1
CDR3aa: CASSLGPGLTNEKLFF

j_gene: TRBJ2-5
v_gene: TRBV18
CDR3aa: CASSPPGPQETQYF

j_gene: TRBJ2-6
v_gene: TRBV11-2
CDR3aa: CASRFFGSGANVLTF

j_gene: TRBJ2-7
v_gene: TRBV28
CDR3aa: CASRRESSHEQYF

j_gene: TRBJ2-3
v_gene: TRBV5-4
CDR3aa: CASSVDTDTQYF

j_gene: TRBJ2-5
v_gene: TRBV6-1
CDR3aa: CASSVIQGTPETQYF

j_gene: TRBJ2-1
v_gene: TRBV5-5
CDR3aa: CASSLMSAGEEQFF

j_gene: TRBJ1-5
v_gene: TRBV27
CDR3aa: CASSLGRTRNQPQHF

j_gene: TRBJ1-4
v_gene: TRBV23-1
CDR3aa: CASSQGGMETGEFLNEKLFF

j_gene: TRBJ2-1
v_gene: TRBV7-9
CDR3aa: CASSPGQGWNEQFF

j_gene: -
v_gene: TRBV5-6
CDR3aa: CASSGDRGYEQYF

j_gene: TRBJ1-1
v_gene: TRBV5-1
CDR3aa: CASSKTPRENTEAFF

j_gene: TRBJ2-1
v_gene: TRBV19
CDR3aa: CASSKTPAGTPISEQFF

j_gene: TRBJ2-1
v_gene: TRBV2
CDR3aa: CAGRGEVHPDNEQFF

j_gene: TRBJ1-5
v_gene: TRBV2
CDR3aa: CASRQGSRGNQPQHF

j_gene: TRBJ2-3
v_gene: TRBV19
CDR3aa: CASSMTPSTDTQYF

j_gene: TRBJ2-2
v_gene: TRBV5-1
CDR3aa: CASSLLTGGRNTGELFF

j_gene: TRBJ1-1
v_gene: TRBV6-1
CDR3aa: CASSDARARNTEAFF

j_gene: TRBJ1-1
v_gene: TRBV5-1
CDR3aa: CASSLDSRGTEAFF

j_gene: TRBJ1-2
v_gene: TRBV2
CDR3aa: CASRNRAGLYGYTF

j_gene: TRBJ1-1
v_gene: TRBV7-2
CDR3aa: CASSSYIIDRNTEAFF

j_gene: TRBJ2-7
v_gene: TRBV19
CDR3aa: CASSREPDYEQYF

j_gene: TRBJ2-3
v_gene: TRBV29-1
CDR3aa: CSVVRGGDKDTQYF

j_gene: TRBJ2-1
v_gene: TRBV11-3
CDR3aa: CASSFGGEYNEQFF

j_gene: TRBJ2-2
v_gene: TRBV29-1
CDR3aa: CSVGVAGVGFGELFF

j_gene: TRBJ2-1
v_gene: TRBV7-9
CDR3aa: CASSLGEAGRPRYNEQFF

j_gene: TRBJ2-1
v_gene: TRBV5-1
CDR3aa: CASSPGTRSYNEQFF

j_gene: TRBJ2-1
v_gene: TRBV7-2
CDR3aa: CASSRDMTGGTQQFF

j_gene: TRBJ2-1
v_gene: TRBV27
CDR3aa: CASSARTSARFNEQFF

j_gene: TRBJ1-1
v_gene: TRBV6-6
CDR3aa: CASSQDTMNTEAFF

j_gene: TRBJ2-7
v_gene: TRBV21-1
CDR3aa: CASSKKGNKQYF

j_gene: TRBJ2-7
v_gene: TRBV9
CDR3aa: CASSVDSGAYEQYF

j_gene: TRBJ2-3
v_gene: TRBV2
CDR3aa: CASSAERTDTQYF

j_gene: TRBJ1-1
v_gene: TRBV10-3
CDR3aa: CAISDTGLGTEAFF

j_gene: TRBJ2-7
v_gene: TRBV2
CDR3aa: CASRGGLAGLYEQYF

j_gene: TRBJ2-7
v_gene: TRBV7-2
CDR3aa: CASSYGGREQYF

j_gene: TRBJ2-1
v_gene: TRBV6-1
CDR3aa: CASSVDSSSYNEQFF

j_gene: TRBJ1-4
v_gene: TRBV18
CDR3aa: CASSLRDGEKLFF

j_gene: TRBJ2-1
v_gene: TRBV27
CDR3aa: CASSFGREGRGNEQFF

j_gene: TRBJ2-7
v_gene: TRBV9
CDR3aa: CASSVAVAGAYEQYF

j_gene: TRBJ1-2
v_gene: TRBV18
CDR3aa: CASSPLEGRYTF

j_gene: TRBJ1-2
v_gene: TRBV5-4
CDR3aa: CASSLKRQGAGGYTF